The present TCR beta chain was sequenced within a study of blood T cells in healthy people across ages. PCR was performed a second time for roughly 7 to 12 cycles using a sample-barcoded 5' primer and a J-beta primer mix. TCRdb recomputed calls from the 5' RACE reads with MiXCR, one row per CDR3 protein. The sample has some 370,000 distinct CDR3 sequences, 52% seen once; the top ten hold 51%. Per the germline V gene, CDR1 is SNHLY and CDR2 is FYNNEI. The J segment lost 0 bases and the V segment lost 5 bases, leaving 3 bases of the junction unmatched. The CDR3 is 15 residues long. This clonotype was detected many times.

The sample was blood. This sequence joins TRBV2 and TRBJ2-1, with 8 nucleotides matching TRBD2. The sequence derives from a man between 60 and 75 years old in good health. CDR3 DNA sequence: TGTGCCAGCAGTCCAAGCGGGAGCTCCTACAATGAGCAGTTCTTC. Protein: CASSPSGSSYNEQFF.